The 27 T cell receptor beta chains presented below share a single source sample, sequenced in a study of blood T cell repertoires in COVID-19. Produced via immunoSEQ multiplex PCR; TCRdb's table is partial and in-frame only. The table has 12,000 or so clones, around 85% seen once; the top ten hold about 5.6%. The sample taken for sequencing was peripheral blood. These receptors were taken from a human donor in a cohort sampled during active COVID-19.

The chain is built from TRBV2 and TRBJ1-4; TRBD1 matches 9 bases. Germline CDR1 SNHLY, CDR2 FYNNEI. V dropped 3 bases and J dropped 7; count of bases not matched to a gene: 3. The CDR3 spans 14 residues. CDR3 sequence: CASSEGTGIEKLFF. In DNA form, the CDR3 reads TGTGCCAGCAGTGAGGGGACAGGGATTGAAAAACTGTTTTTT.

This chain uses TRBV10-3 with TRBJ2-2, with TRBD1 as a possible D gene (5 bases). Germline V gene sequence: CDR1 ENHRY, CDR2 SYGVKD. The CDR3 consists of 15 residues. V lost 0 bases and J lost 6, with 11 bases in between. The CDR3 sequence is CAISESGERAGELFF. CDR3 DNA: TGTGCCATCAGTGAGTCAGGGGAAAGGGCCGGGGAGCTGTTTTTT.

V gene TRBV3-1 (or the pseudogene TRBV3-2) combines with J gene TRBJ1-2; D might be TRBD1 (6 bases). V was pared by 1 base and J by 8 bases, with 20 bases between. The CDR3 spans 16 residues. Germline CDR1 and CDR2: LGHDT and YNNKEL (reference sequence). The CDR3 region is CASSQGGQGIVGGYTF. CDR3 nucleotides: TGTGCCAGCAGCCAAGGGGGGCAGGGGATCGTGGGCGGCTACACCTTC.

The chain has TRBV5-1 and TRBJ1-1; D is unclear. The V end lost 6 bases, the J end lost 1 base, and 10 bases lay between the germline ends. This CDR3 has 13 amino acids. CDR1 is SGHRS, CDR2 YFSETQ, per germline. CDR3 sequence (DNA): TGCGCCAGCAAGGCAGGATCGAACACTGAAGCTTTCTTT. The encoded protein is CASKAGSNTEAFF.

The V gene is TRBV5-4, the J gene TRBJ2-1, with D tentatively TRBD2 (6 bases). CDR1 and CDR2 from the germline V gene are SGHNT and YYREEE (reference sequence). The ends were cut back, 4 bases at V and 7 bases at J, with 9 bases in the middle. CDR3 length equals 12 residues. CDR3 residues: CASSPEGNEQFF. CDR3 nucleotide sequence: TGTGCCAGCAGCCCGGAGGGAAATGAGCAGTTCTTC.

This chain links TRBV7-9 with TRBJ2-7; D not certain. V dropped 1 base and J dropped 0 bases, with 13 bases sitting between them. CDR1 and CDR2 (germline): SEHNR, FQNEAQ (reference sequence). The CDR3 contains 16 residues. DNA of the CDR3: TGTGCCAGCAGCTTAGGCGGAGCTTACCCCTCCTACGAGCAGTACTTC. This codes for CASSLGGAYPSYEQYF.

The V call is TRBV14, the J call TRBJ2-7; D possibly corresponds to TRBD2 (6 bases). Germline V gene sequence: CDR1 SGHDN, CDR2 FVKESK. Trimming stripped 4 bases from V and 6 bases from J, with 16 bases between. This CDR3 comprises 14 residues. CDR3 DNA sequence: TGTGCCAGCAGCCTGTGGGACTCGGCTCCCGAGCAGTACTTC. It translates to CASSLWDSAPEQYF.

This clone has just one count. The V and J genes are TRBV18 and TRBJ2-1; 9 bases agree with TRBD2. The germline CDR1 and CDR2 sequences are KGHSH and LQKENI. CDR3 size: 20 residues. V lost 3 bases and J lost 3; bases outside the gene matches: 18. CDR3 sequence: CASSPPVGGGRAGRYNEQFF. In DNA form, the CDR3 reads TGTGCCAGCTCACCCCCGGTGGGGGGCGGGAGGGCCGGGCGCTACAATGAGCAGTTCTTC.

The chain couples TRBV9 to TRBJ2-7; 8 nucleotides match TRBD2. Trimming cost V 2 bases and J 3 bases; bases outside gene matches: 7. Germline CDR1 and CDR2: SGDLS and YYNGEE. This CDR3 is built from 15 residues. DNA for the CDR3: TGTGCCAGCAGCGTCACAGGCCGGGAGGGCTACGAGCAGTACTTC. Its protein is CASSVTGREGYEQYF.

The chain couples TRBV5-1 to TRBJ1-2; 10 bases are a match to TRBD1. This CDR3 has 15 amino acids. CDR1 SGHRS and CDR2 YFSETQ come from the germline V gene. The trim removed 9 bases at V and 0 bases at J, leaving 8 bases unmatched. The CDR3 spells CATRTGGSSNYGYTF. The CDR3 DNA follows: TGCGCCACCAGGACAGGGGGATCCTCTAACTATGGCTACACCTTC.

J is TRBJ2-7 and V is TRBV30, with TRBD1 identical over 8 bases. CDR3 length: 13 amino acids. CDR1 is GTSNPN, CDR2 SVGIG, per germline (reference sequence). V shed 2 bases, J shed 5 bases, and the junction held 5 bases outside the gene matches. CDR3 nucleotides: TGTGCCTGGAGTCGGGACAGGCCCAACGAGCAGTACTTC. Translating gives CAWSRDRPNEQYF.

V gene TRBV6-5 combines with J gene TRBJ1-1, with TRBD1 matching over 7 bases. CDR3 length: 15 amino acids. J was trimmed by 2 bases and V by 4 bases; bases with no gene match: 7. Germline V gene sequence: CDR1 MNHEY, CDR2 SVGAGI. The CDR3: CASSWGDSFNTEAFF. The DNA of the CDR3 is TGTGCCAGCAGTTGGGGGGACAGCTTTAACACTGAAGCTTTCTTT.

This chain links TRBV20-1 with TRBJ2-7; possibly TRBD2 for D (6 bases). V was pared by 3 bases and J by 3 bases, with 15 bases between. CDR3 length equals 14 residues. The V gene's germline CDR1 is DFQATT and CDR2 SNEGSKA (reference sequence). Here the CDR3 reads CSASLPGSHYEQYF. The DNA of the CDR3 is TGCAGTGCTAGTTTACCCGGGAGCCACTACGAGCAGTACTTC.

The chain is built from TRBV19 and TRBJ2-7; TRBD1 agrees at 7 bases. With 4 bases clipped from V and 5 bases from J, the junction kept 11 bases outside the gene matches. The CDR3 spans 15 residues. Germline V gene lookup returns CDR1 LNHDA and CDR2 SQIVND (reference sequence). The CDR3 region is CASSTTGTAFHEQYF. The DNA for the CDR3 is TGTGCCAGTAGTACCACCGGGACAGCTTTCCACGAGCAGTACTTC.

This chain's CDR3 is CASSSRTGNEKLFF. CDR3 sequence (DNA): TGTGCCAGCAGCTCCCGGACAGGGAATGAAAAACTGTTTTTT. This chain connects TRBV3-1 (or the pseudogene TRBV3-2) to TRBJ1-4, with 8 bases lining up with TRBD1. CDR1 and CDR2 (germline): LGHDT, YNNKEL (reference sequence). J lost 5 bases, V lost 5 bases, and 4 bases had no gene match. The CDR3 covers 14 residues.

The chain has TRBV7-2 and TRBJ1-4, with a tentative D call TRBD1 (6 bases). V was cut by 0 bases and J by 8 bases, with 13 bases left in between. Germline assignment: CDR1 SGHTA and CDR2 FQGNSA. This CDR3 has 15 amino acids. The CDR3 DNA reads TGTGCCAGCAGCTTAGCTCGGGGGGCTCAGGAAAAACTGTTTTTT. Its protein is CASSLARGAQEKLFF.

The rearrangement joins TRBV6-5 to TRBJ1-2; 12 bases are shared with TRBD1. The CDR3 consists of 15 residues. Germline V gene sequence: CDR1 MNHEY, CDR2 SVGAGI. After removal of 4 bases from V and 8 bases from J, the junction contained 8 bases not matched to a gene. The CDR3 DNA follows: TGTGCCAGCAGTTGGGGAGGGACAGGGGGCCGGGGCTACACCTTC. It translates to CASSWGGTGGRGYTF.

The V gene is TRBV15, the J gene TRBJ2-3; a possible D gene is TRBD2 (5 bases). CDR1 and CDR2 from the germline V gene are LNHNV and YYDKDF (reference sequence). V gave up 0 bases and J gave up 6 bases, with 16 bases separating them. This CDR3 spans 16 amino acids. The CDR3 spells CATSRDPGQRADTQYF. The CDR3 DNA sequence: TGTGCCACCAGCAGAGATCCGGGCCAGAGGGCGGATACGCAGTATTTT.

The J gene is TRBJ2-2, the V gene TRBV5-6; 7 bases align to TRBD2. CDR1 is SGHDT and CDR2 is YYEEEE in the germline V gene. Germline trimming cut 1 base from V and 6 bases from J; bases unmatched to any gene: 12. The CDR3 is made up of 17 amino acids. The CDR3 loop is CASSLYSTSKVSGELFF. DNA for the CDR3: TGTGCCAGCAGCTTGTACTCGACTAGCAAAGTCTCCGGGGAGCTGTTTTTT.

This chain joins TRBV5-1 and TRBJ2-5, with 7 nucleotides matching TRBD1. Germline CDR1 SGHRS, CDR2 YFSETQ. The junction had 6 bases not matched to a gene; V was cut back by 4 bases and J by 3 bases. CDR3 length: 14 residues. CDR3: CASSPAGTEETQYF. The CDR3, as DNA: TGCGCCAGCAGCCCAGCCGGGACAGAAGAGACCCAGTACTTC.

This clone was seen once. The gene calls are TRBV10-3 and TRBJ2-1; D ambiguous. The ends were cut back, 4 bases at V and 5 bases at J, with 6 bases in the middle. CDR3 length: 12 amino acids. Germline V gene sequence: CDR1 ENHRY, CDR2 SYGVKD. CDR3 DNA: TGTGCCATCAGTGGGCTTAACAATGAGCAGTTCTTC. Protein: CAISGLNNEQFF.

The chain recombines TRBV28 with TRBJ2-7; possibly TRBD1 for D (6 bases). This CDR3 spans 15 amino acids. Trimming took off 0 bases at V and 1 base at J, with 10 bases between the two ends. CDR1 MDHEN and CDR2 SYDVKM come from the germline V gene. As DNA, the CDR3 is TGTGCCAGCAGTTTATGGGGGGCCCCTTCCTACGAGCAGTACTTC. This gives the protein CASSLWGAPSYEQYF.

This clone is a singleton in its sample. In DNA form, the CDR3 reads TGTGCCAGCATGAGCGGAGCCGGCTATGAGCAGTTCTTC. It is translated as CASMSGAGYEQFF. The chain has TRBV28 and TRBJ2-1, with a possible D match to TRBD2 (5 bases). This CDR3 contains 13 residues. Trimming shortened V by 7 bases and J by 8 bases, and 15 bases separated the two germline ends. Germline CDR1 MDHEN, CDR2 SYDVKM. The full variable domain, in which reference TRBV28 and TRBJ2-1 provide the parts outside the CDR3, is DVKVTQSSRYLVKRTGEKVFLECVQDMDHENMFWYRQDPGLGLRLIYFSYDVKMKEKGDIPEGYSVSREKKERFSLILESASTNQTSMYLCASMSGAGYEQFFGPGTRLTVL.

Only a few counts were recorded for this clone. The V and J genes are TRBV2 and TRBJ2-7; TRBD1 aligns across 10 bases. In germline, CDR1 is SNHLY, CDR2 FYNNEI. The CDR3 spans 13 residues. V shed 5 bases, J shed 7 bases, and the junction held 5 bases outside the gene matches. The CDR3 sequence is CASSSGTGVEQYF. The CDR3 nucleotides read TGTGCCAGCAGTAGCGGGACAGGGGTAGAGCAGTACTTC. The variable domain in full, with the rest retrieved from reference TRBV2 and TRBJ2-7, is EPEVTQTPSHQVTQMGQEVILRCVPISNHLYFYWYRQILGQKVEFLVSFYNNEISEKSEIFDDQFSVERPDGSNFTLKIRSTKLEDSAMYFCASSSGTGVEQYFGPGTRLTVT.

The rearrangement links TRBV28 to TRBJ2-3; 7 nucleotides align to TRBD1. Germline V lookup: CDR1 MDHEN, CDR2 SYDVKM. The CDR3 sequence is 15 residues long. V was pared by 4 bases and J by 0 bases, with 4 bases of the junction left unmatched. DNA of the CDR3: TGTGCCAGCAGTTGGGACAGATCTAGCACAGATACGCAGTATTTT. Translation gives CASSWDRSSTDTQYF.

The chain is built from TRBV10-3 and TRBJ2-3, with 10 bases identical to TRBD2. V lost 5 bases and J lost 5; bases outside the gene matches: 19. This CDR3 is 19 amino acids long. Germline CDR1 ENHRY, CDR2 SYGVKD. This CDR3 reads CAISITPGVLAGQGDTQYF. As DNA, the CDR3 is TGTGCCATCAGTATAACCCCGGGGGTACTAGCGGGGCAGGGAGATACGCAGTATTTT.

The J gene is TRBJ1-2, the V gene TRBV4-2, with 10 bases fitting TRBD1. V lost 0 bases to trimming and J lost 0 bases; unmatched junction nucleotides: 10. The CDR3 runs to 19 residues. Germline CDR1 reads LGHNA; CDR2 reads YNFKEQ. The CDR3 sequence: CASSQEGGDRGAANYGYTF. Here the CDR3 DNA reads TGTGCCAGCAGCCAAGAAGGGGGGGACAGGGGTGCGGCTAACTATGGCTACACCTTC.